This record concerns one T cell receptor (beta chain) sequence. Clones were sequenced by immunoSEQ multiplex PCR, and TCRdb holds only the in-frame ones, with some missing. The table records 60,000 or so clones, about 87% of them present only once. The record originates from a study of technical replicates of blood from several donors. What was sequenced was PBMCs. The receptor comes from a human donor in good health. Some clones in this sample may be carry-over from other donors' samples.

CDR3 sequence: CASSPAPGQGYGYTF. The CDR3 nucleotides are TGTGCCAGCAGCCCAGCCCCGGGACAGGGGTATGGCTACACCTTC. The V and J genes are TRBV5-6 and TRBJ1-2; 10 nucleotides line up with TRBD1. CDR3 length: 15 residues. Trimming cost V 4 bases and J 5 bases; bases outside gene matches: 8. In germline, CDR1 is SGHDT, CDR2 YYEEEE.